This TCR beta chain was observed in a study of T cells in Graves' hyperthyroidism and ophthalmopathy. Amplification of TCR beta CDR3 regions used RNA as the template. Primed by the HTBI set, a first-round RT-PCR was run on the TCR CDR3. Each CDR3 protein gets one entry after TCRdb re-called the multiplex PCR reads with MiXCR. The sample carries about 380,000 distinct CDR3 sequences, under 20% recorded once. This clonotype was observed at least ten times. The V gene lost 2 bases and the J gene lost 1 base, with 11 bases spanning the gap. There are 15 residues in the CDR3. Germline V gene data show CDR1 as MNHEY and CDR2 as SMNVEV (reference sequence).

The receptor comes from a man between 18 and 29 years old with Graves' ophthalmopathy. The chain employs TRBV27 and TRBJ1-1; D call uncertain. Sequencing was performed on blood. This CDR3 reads CASSLDGYRNTEAFF. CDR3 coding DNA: TGTGCCAGCAGTTTAGATGGCTACCGGAACACTGAAGCTTTCTTT.